This T cell receptor beta chain is from a study of cytomegalovirus exposure and HLA in healthy donors. Study in general: From HLA-typed donors, an early data release held tens of millions of unique TCRs. Study outcomes and limitations: 16,951 TCR beta sequences were associated with HLA alleles at 0.05 false discovery rate in a later analysis. Beyond CMV serostatus, there was no information to go on about immune exposure. Most subjects' HLA-A and HLA-B alleles were reportedly predicted from TCR beta sequences.

Notes on this clone: Its matching antigen is unknown.

A multiplex PCR was run with 60 Vbeta primers and 13 Jbeta primers. TCRdb's copy holds only in-frame clones and misses some; the assay was immunoSEQ multiplex PCR. The sample yields tens of thousands of clones, of which the top ten take up 15%. There are 15 residues in the CDR3. Germline trimming cut 7 bases from V and 0 bases from J; bases unmatched to any gene: 8. Germline CDR1 MNHEY, CDR2 SVGAGI. The sequence was collected from a man aged 50 or older in good health and CMV-seropositive. The sample comprised PBMCs. The chain couples TRBV6-5 to TRBJ1-2, with TRBD1 matching over 7 bases. CDR3 coding DNA: TGTGCCAGCACCTATCGACAGGGAACTAACTATGGCTACACCTTC. It is translated as CASTYRQGTNYGYTF.